The 9 T cell receptor beta chains presented below share a single source sample, sequenced in a study of T cells after yellow fever vaccination. A single record per CDR3 protein comes from TCRdb applying MiXCR to the 5' RACE reads. The sample has around 350,000 distinct CDR3 sequences; approximately 10% are singletons. Sequencing was performed on PBMCs, taken on the day of the first yellow fever vaccination. The source of these receptors is a man aged 18 to 29 who received the YFV17D yellow fever vaccine.

This clonotype showed up just a few times. V and J are TRBV6-2 or TRBV6-3 and TRBJ2-1, with TRBD2 matching 8 bases. The V gene end was trimmed by 6 bases and the J gene end by 0 bases; junction bases not matched to a gene: 7. Germline V CDR1 and CDR2: MNHEY, SVGEGT. CDR3 length: 16 residues. CDR3 sequence: CASRPLGGGSYNEQFF. The CDR3 DNA reads TGTGCCAGCAGACCCCTCGGGGGGGGCTCCTACAATGAGCAGTTCTTC.

Ten or more counts support this clonotype. The gene calls are TRBV5-5 and TRBJ2-1; 8 bases agree with TRBD2. The J segment lost 9 bases and the V segment lost 2 bases, leaving 13 bases of the junction unmatched. CDR1 is SGHKS and CDR2 is YYEKEE in the germline V gene (reference sequence). The CDR3 contains 16 residues. The CDR3 sequence is CASSFDPGLDLGEQFF. In nucleotides, the CDR3 is TGTGCCAGCAGCTTTGATCCGGGACTAGACCTGGGTGAGCAGTTCTTC.

This clonotype was detected many times. This chain links TRBV5-1 with TRBJ1-1; D perhaps matches TRBD1 (6 bases). The CDR3 loop spans 14 amino acids. CDR1 is SGHRS, CDR2 YFSETQ, per germline. Deletions cut 1 base from V and 4 bases from J, with 11 bases between. Written as DNA, the CDR3 is TGCGCCAGCAGCTTGTACAGGGCAGCCACTGAAGCTTTCTTT. Its translation: CASSLYRAATEAFF.

This clonotype was detected a few times. The chain uses TRBV12-3 or TRBV12-4 and TRBJ1-5; no definite D call. V lost 9 bases, J lost 4 bases, and 13 bases lay in between. This CDR3 has 13 residues. The CDR3 nucleotides are TGTGCCAGTAGTGAACAGAGGAATCAGCCCCAGCATTTT. Amino acid sequence: CASSEQRNQPQHF.

There are many counts of this clonotype. The chain employs TRBV24-1 and TRBJ2-1; D is perhaps TRBD2 (6 bases). Trimming stripped 0 bases from V and 0 bases from J, with 8 bases between. This CDR3 contains 16 residues. Germline CDR1 KGHDR, CDR2 SFDVKD. The CDR3 protein is CATSDLGGNSYNEQFF. CDR3 DNA sequence: TGTGCCACCAGTGATTTGGGGGGGAACTCCTACAATGAGCAGTTCTTC.

The chain uses TRBV29-1 and TRBJ1-1; no reliable D call. Germline CDR1 and CDR2: SQVTM and ANQGSEA. Deletions cut 1 base from V and 11 bases from J, with 17 bases between. The CDR3 has 13 residues. The DNA of the CDR3 is TGCAGCGTTGAAGGGATCCCCCGGCTTGGGGCTTTCTTT. It encodes CSVEGIPRLGAFF.

This clonotype was counted ten times or more. The chain is built from TRBV5-1 and TRBJ1-1; 9 positions agree with TRBD1. After removal of 4 bases from V and 1 base from J, the junction contained 2 bases not matched to a gene. The germline V gene has CDR1 SGHRS and CDR2 YFSETQ. This CDR3 contains 14 residues. In DNA form, the CDR3 reads TGCGCCAGCAGCCCACAGGGGGCGAACACTGAAGCTTTCTTT. It translates to CASSPQGANTEAFF.

This clonotype was observed at least ten times. V gene TRBV23-1 combines with J gene TRBJ2-3; 9 bases map to TRBD1. TRBV23-1 is an ORF; its function is uncertain. V lost 0 bases, J lost 0 bases, and 7 bases stayed unmatched. This CDR3 region has 18 residues. The CDR3 sequence is CASSQSGDRVGSTDTQYF. CDR3 in DNA: TGCGCCAGCAGTCAATCGGGGGACAGGGTGGGTAGCACAGATACGCAGTATTTT.

The gene calls are TRBV20-1 and TRBJ1-5, with no clear D. The V gene's germline CDR1 is DFQATT and CDR2 SNEGSKA (reference sequence). The ends were cut back, 1 base at V and 6 bases at J, with 16 bases in the middle. CDR3 length equals 15 residues. CDR3: CSARGVPPAGQPQHF. The CDR3 DNA is TGCAGTGCTAGAGGAGTCCCACCCGCGGGTCAGCCCCAGCATTTT.